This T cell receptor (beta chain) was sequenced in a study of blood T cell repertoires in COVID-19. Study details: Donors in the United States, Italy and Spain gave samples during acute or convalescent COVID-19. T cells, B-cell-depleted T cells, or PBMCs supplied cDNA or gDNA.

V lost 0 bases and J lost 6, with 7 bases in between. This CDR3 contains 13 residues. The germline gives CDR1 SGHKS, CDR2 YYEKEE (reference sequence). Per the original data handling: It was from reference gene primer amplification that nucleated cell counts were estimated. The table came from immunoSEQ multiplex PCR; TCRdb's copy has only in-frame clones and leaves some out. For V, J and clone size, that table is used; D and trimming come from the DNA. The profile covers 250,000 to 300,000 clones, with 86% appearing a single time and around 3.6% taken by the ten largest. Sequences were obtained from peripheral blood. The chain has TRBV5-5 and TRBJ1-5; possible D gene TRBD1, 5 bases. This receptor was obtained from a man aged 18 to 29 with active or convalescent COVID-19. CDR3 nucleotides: TGTGCCAGCAGCTTGGGCAGGGTTCAGCCCCAGCATTTT. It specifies CASSLGRVQPQHF.